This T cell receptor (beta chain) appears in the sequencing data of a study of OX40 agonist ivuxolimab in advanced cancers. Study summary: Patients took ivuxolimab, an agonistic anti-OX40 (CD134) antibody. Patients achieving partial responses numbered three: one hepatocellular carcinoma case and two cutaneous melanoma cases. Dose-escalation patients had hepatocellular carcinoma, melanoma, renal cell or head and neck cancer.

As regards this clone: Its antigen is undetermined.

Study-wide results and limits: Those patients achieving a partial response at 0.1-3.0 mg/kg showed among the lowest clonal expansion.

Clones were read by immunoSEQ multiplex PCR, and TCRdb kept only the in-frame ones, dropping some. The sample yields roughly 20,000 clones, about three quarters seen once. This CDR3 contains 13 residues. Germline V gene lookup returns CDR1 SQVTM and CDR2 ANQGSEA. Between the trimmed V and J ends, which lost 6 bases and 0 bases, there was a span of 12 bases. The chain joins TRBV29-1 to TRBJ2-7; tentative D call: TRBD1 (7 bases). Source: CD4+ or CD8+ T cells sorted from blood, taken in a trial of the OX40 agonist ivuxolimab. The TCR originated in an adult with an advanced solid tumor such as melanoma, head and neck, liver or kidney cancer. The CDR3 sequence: CSVRGDSSYEQYF. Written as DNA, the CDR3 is TGCAGCGTGAGGGGGGACAGCTCCTACGAGCAGTACTTC.